This T cell receptor beta chain was found in a study of shared clonotypes between healthy human individuals. General study points: The small donor group covered limited genetic and exposure diversity.

Sequenced by immunoSEQ multiplex PCR; TCRdb stores in-frame clones only, minus some. The table shows about 2,500,000 clones, with more than 80% occurring only once. V was cut by 2 bases and J by 0 bases, with 18 bases left in between. The CDR3 extends over 18 amino acids. Germline loops: CDR1 KGHSH, CDR2 LQKENI. Negatively enriched CD4+ T cells were divided by CD45RA into naive and memory. As concerns this clone: Its cognate antigen is unknown.

The genes are TRBV18 and TRBJ2-3; D gene uncertain. This receptor was obtained from a man in his late teens or twenties in good health. Material for sequencing was naive CD4+ T cells sorted from blood. Subset described: CD45RA+ positively selected. The CDR3 DNA reads as TGTGCCAGCTCACCATATACCCAGGATTTTACTAGCACAGATACGCAGTATTTT. Protein product: CASSPYTQDFTSTDTQYF.